Each of the 23 T cell receptor beta chains below was sequenced from the same sample in a study of T cell responses to AZD1222 COVID-19 vaccine. Sequenced by immunoSEQ multiplex PCR; TCRdb stores in-frame clones only, minus some. The sample carries 150,000 to 200,000 clones, almost 90% recorded once. The sample here was peripheral blood, taken 28 days after the second AZD1222 dose. The receptor set was obtained from an adult who received the AZD1222 COVID-19 vaccine.

The CDR3 spells CASSQDWQSLLHEQFF. CDR3 in DNA: TGTGCCAGCAGCCAAGATTGGCAGAGTCTGCTCCATGAGCAGTTCTTC. The chain joins TRBV4-2 to TRBJ2-1; unclear D gene. Deletions cut 0 bases from V and 8 bases from J, with 17 bases between. There are 16 residues in the CDR3. Germline CDR1 and CDR2: LGHNA and YNFKEQ.

The J gene is TRBJ1-2, the V gene TRBV30; TRBD1 aligns across 7 bases. The ends lost 1 base at V and 4 bases at J; junction bases unmatched: 12. The CDR3 extends over 16 amino acids. Germline CDR1 is GTSNPN and CDR2 is SVGIG (reference sequence). CDR3 nucleotides: TGTGCCTGGAGTGGACTACAGGGGTGGGGCCTCTATGGCTACACCTTC. Protein sequence: CAWSGLQGWGLYGYTF.

This chain links TRBV7-6 with TRBJ2-5, with D unclear. The CDR3 length is 12 residues. Trimming removed 7 bases at V and 4 bases at J, with 10 bases between. Germline CDR1 reads SGHVS; CDR2 reads FNYEAQ. CDR3 protein: CASTQSGETQYF. CDR3 nucleotide sequence: TGTGCCAGCACCCAGAGTGGAGAGACCCAGTACTTC.

This clone has a handful of counts. CDR3 loop: CASRRRVGGRPYEQYF. The CDR3 DNA follows: TGTGCCAGCAGGCGTCGTGTGGGGGGACGGCCCTACGAGCAGTACTTC. The chain joins TRBV2 to TRBJ2-7; maybe TRBD2 (6 bases). CDR1 SNHLY and CDR2 FYNNEI come from the germline V gene. The CDR3 length is 16 residues. V dropped 6 bases and J dropped 2 bases, with 20 bases sitting between them. Full variable domain (rest looked up from reference TRBV2 and TRBJ2-7): EPEVTQTPSHQVTQMGQEVILRCVPISNHLYFYWYRQILGQKVEFLVSFYNNEISEKSEIFDDQFSVERPDGSNFTLKIRSTKLEDSAMYFCASRRRVGGRPYEQYFGPGTRLTVT.

The chain carries TRBV5-1 and TRBJ2-3; weak D call: TRBD1 (5 bases). CDR1 is SGHRS and CDR2 is YFSETQ in the germline V gene. The CDR3 is 15 amino acids. V was pared by 0 bases and J by 2 bases, with 10 bases between. The DNA of the CDR3 is TGCGCCAGCAGCTTGGAGGGGCGGACCACAGATACGCAGTATTTT. Its protein product is CASSLEGRTTDTQYF.

The chain couples TRBV27 to TRBJ1-2; 12 nucleotides match TRBD1. The trim removed 7 bases at V and 6 bases at J, leaving 15 bases unmatched. Germline-derived CDR1 and CDR2 are MNHEY and SMNVEV (reference sequence). The length of the CDR3 is 17 residues. The CDR3 here is CASTNRDRGPGFHGYTF. CDR3 nucleotide sequence: TGTGCCAGCACAAACCGGGACAGGGGGCCCGGATTTCATGGCTACACCTTC.

This clone was seen a single time. The chain is built from TRBV24-1 and TRBJ1-3; 10 bases map to TRBD1. V dropped 4 bases and J dropped 4; count of bases not matched to a gene: 12. CDR3 length: 18 residues. From germline, CDR1 is KGHDR and CDR2 SFDVKD. The CDR3 sequence is CATSDLDRDRGTGNTIYF. In DNA, the CDR3 is TGTGCCACCAGTGACCTAGACCGGGACAGGGGTACCGGAAACACCATATATTTT.

This chain joins TRBV19 and TRBJ2-3; 8 bases map to TRBD2. CDR1 is LNHDA and CDR2 is SQIVND in the germline V gene (reference sequence). The CDR3 contains 14 residues. Trimming at V came to 7 bases and at J to 1 base, leaving 4 bases not matched to a gene. The CDR3 sequence: CASTTSGRTDTQYF. CDR3 DNA sequence: TGTGCCAGTACCACTAGCGGCCGCACAGATACGCAGTATTTT.

The chain couples TRBV19 to TRBJ2-1, with D perhaps matching TRBD2 (5 bases). V dropped 8 bases and J dropped 1 base, with 15 bases sitting between them. The V gene's germline CDR1 is LNHDA and CDR2 SQIVND (reference sequence). CDR3 size: 15 residues. The CDR3 reads CASHPSGRSYNEQFF. DNA of the CDR3: TGTGCCAGTCATCCGAGCGGTAGATCCTACAATGAGCAGTTCTTC.

This clone has just one count. This sequence joins TRBV25-1 and TRBJ2-3; D is undetermined. Trimming pared 0 bases from V and 0 bases from J, leaving 13 bases between. The germline CDR1 and CDR2 sequences are MGHDK and SYGVNS. This CDR3 spans 17 amino acids. The CDR3 loop reads CASSEYTAASSTDTQYF. CDR3 in DNA: TGTGCCAGCAGTGAATACACGGCGGCCTCTAGCACAGATACGCAGTATTTT.

The V gene is TRBV5-1, the J gene TRBJ1-6, with 9 nucleotides matching TRBD1. The germline gives CDR1 SGHRS, CDR2 YFSETQ. The CDR3 spans 15 residues. The trim removed 0 bases at V and 10 bases at J, leaving 5 bases unmatched. The CDR3 sequence: CASSLDLDRGSPLHF. The CDR3 coding sequence is TGCGCCAGCAGCTTGGATCTGGACAGGGGCTCACCCCTCCACTTT.

The chain couples TRBV5-1 to TRBJ2-5; a possible D gene is TRBD1 (5 bases). CDR1 is SGHRS and CDR2 is YFSETQ in the germline V gene. The CDR3 runs to 14 residues. V was shortened by 0 bases and J by 5 bases, with 11 bases between the two germline ends. This CDR3 is CASSLASRVETQYF. In DNA, the CDR3 is TGCGCCAGCAGCTTGGCCAGCAGGGTTGAGACCCAGTACTTC.

CDR3 bases: TGTGCCAGCAGCATTCAGGGGGGTGGCAATCAGCCCCAGCATTTT. It encodes CASSIQGGGNQPQHF. This sequence joins TRBV5-4 and TRBJ1-5, with 7 positions matching TRBD1. Germline V gives CDR1 SGHNT, CDR2 YYREEE (reference sequence). The CDR3 contains 15 residues. The junction had 6 bases not matched to a gene; V was cut back by 4 bases and J by 2 bases.

The J gene is TRBJ2-7, the V gene TRBV5-6; the D gene is possibly TRBD1 (6 bases). The V gene's germline CDR1 is SGHDT and CDR2 YYEEEE. Deletions cut 0 bases from V and 6 bases from J, with 13 bases between. The CDR3 has 14 amino acids. The CDR3 here is CASSLAGASGEQYF. In nucleotides, the CDR3 is TGTGCCAGCAGCTTGGCAGGGGCATCTGGCGAGCAGTACTTC.

The chain uses TRBV11-2 and TRBJ2-3, with D unclear. The germline V gene has CDR1 SGHAT and CDR2 FQNNGV. This CDR3 has 13 amino acids. Deletions cut 0 bases from V and 3 bases from J, with 4 bases between. The CDR3 DNA reads as TGTGCCAGCAGCTTAGAAGGAACAGATACGCAGTATTTT. Protein: CASSLEGTDTQYF.

This chain connects TRBV28 to TRBJ2-1; 10 nucleotides match TRBD2. Germline CDR1 MDHEN, CDR2 SYDVKM. The length of the CDR3 is 15 residues. V shed 2 bases, J shed 5 bases, and the junction held 3 bases outside the gene matches. The CDR3 nucleotides are TGTGCCAGCAGTTTACTAGCGGGGGACAACAATGAGCAGTTCTTC. Its protein is CASSLLAGDNNEQFF.

The chain recombines TRBV3-1 (or the pseudogene TRBV3-2) with TRBJ1-6; 9 bases line up with TRBD1. CDR1 and CDR2 from the germline V gene are LGHDT and YNNKEL (reference sequence). This CDR3 is built from 15 residues. The J segment lost 7 bases and the V segment lost 1 base, leaving 2 bases of the junction unmatched. This CDR3 reads CASSQGTGENSPLHF. DNA for the CDR3: TGTGCCAGCAGCCAAGGGACAGGGGAAAATTCACCCCTCCACTTT.

The chain's CDR3 is CASGSPTGRQETQYF. The CDR3 nucleotides read TGTGCTAGTGGTTCCCCGACAGGGCGCCAAGAGACCCAGTACTTC. V gene TRBV12-5 combines with J gene TRBJ2-5; 7 bases are a match to TRBD1. Germline CDR1 is LGHNT and CDR2 is FRNRAP. The CDR3 runs 15 residues. V was clipped by 4 bases and J by 1 base; unmatched bases: 6. Full variable domain (outside the CDR3, taken from reference TRBV12-5 and TRBJ2-5): DARVTQTPRHKVTEMGQEVTMRCQPILGHNTVFWYRQTMMQGLELLAYFRNRAPLDDSGMPKDRFSAEMPDATLATLKIQPSEPRDSAVYFCASGSPTGRQETQYFGPGTRLLVL.

This clone was counted a single time. The J gene is TRBJ1-1, the V gene TRBV5-4, with D hard to call. In germline, CDR1 is SGHNT, CDR2 YYREEE (reference sequence). CDR3 length: 13 residues. V was cut by 2 bases and J by 2 bases, with 7 bases left in between. The CDR3 DNA sequence: TGTGCCAGCAGCTTCCACAGAAACACTGAAGCTTTCTTT. This translates into CASSFHRNTEAFF. Full variable domain (outside the CDR3, taken from reference TRBV5-4 and TRBJ1-1): ETGVTQSPTHLIKTRGQQVTLRCSSQSGHNTVSWYQQALGQGPQFIFQYYREEENGRGNFPPRFSGLQFPNYSSELNVNALELDDSALYLCASSFHRNTEAFFGQGTRLTVV.

This clone has just one count. V and J are TRBV6-1 and TRBJ1-5; maybe TRBD1 (5 bases). The germline V and J ends were trimmed by 3 bases and 7 bases, with 10 bases remaining between them. The CDR3 sequence is 13 residues long. Germline assignment: CDR1 MNHNS and CDR2 SASEGT. CDR3 protein: CASSDRARQPQHF. Written as DNA, the CDR3 is TGTGCCAGCAGTGACAGGGCGCGGCAGCCCCAGCATTTT.

This chain uses TRBV6-4 with TRBJ1-5; unclear D gene. Deletions cut 4 bases from V and 4 bases from J, with 8 bases between. This CDR3 region has 13 residues. Germline CDR1 and CDR2: MRHNA and SNTAGT. CDR3 in amino acids: CASSVSQNQPQHF. For the CDR3, the DNA is TGTGCCAGCAGTGTTAGTCAAAATCAGCCCCAGCATTTT.

This sequence joins TRBV5-1 and TRBJ1-3; no firm D call. The germline V and J ends were trimmed by 5 bases and 1 base, with 16 bases remaining between them. Germline lookup yields CDR1 SGHRS and CDR2 YFSETQ. CDR3 length equals 16 residues. The CDR3 sequence: CASSWEGSASGNTIYF. In nucleotides, the CDR3 is TGCGCCAGCAGTTGGGAGGGCTCAGCTTCTGGAAACACCATATATTTT.

In its sample, this clone was seen once. The chain has TRBV15 and TRBJ2-2, with 8 nucleotides matching TRBD2. The germline CDR1 and CDR2 sequences are LNHNV and YYDKDF (reference sequence). The CDR3 has 15 amino acids. V dropped 1 base and J dropped 6; count of bases not matched to a gene: 4. As DNA, the CDR3 is TGTGCCACCAGCAGAGGACTAGCGACCCCCGGGGAGCTGTTTTTT. This gives the protein CATSRGLATPGELFF.